The 27 T cell receptor beta chains reported below all come from one sample, sequenced in a study of T cells in Graves' hyperthyroidism and ophthalmopathy. Amplification yielded TCR beta CDR3 regions, with RNA transcripts as the source. Initially, a first-round RT-PCR of the TCR CDR3 employed the HTBI primer set. TCRdb independently ran MiXCR on the multiplex PCR reads; one entry per CDR3 protein. This repertoire shows around 620,000 distinct CDR3 sequences, around 15% found once; its top ten account for approximately 3.8%. Sequencing was carried out using blood. The receptors stem from a woman under 40 with Graves' hyperthyroidism.

This clonotype was seen a handful of times. The chain employs TRBV5-1 and TRBJ1-5; D is unclear. The V and J ends lost 3 bases and 2 bases respectively, with 6 bases between them. The CDR3 covers 13 residues. The germline V gene encodes CDR1 SGHRS and CDR2 YFSETQ. CDR3 sequence: CASSSEGNQPQHF. As DNA, the CDR3 is TGCGCCAGCAGCTCTGAAGGCAATCAGCCCCAGCATTTT.

In this sample, this clonotype turned up a few times. V and J are TRBV4-1 and TRBJ1-4; D is unresolved. CDR3 size: 16 residues. Germline CDR1 and CDR2: MGHRA and YSYEKL. V was cut by 3 bases and J by 5 bases, with 16 bases left in between. This CDR3 is CASSQAPGSRNEKLFF. CDR3 DNA sequence: TGCGCCAGCAGCCAGGCCCCAGGCAGTAGGAATGAAAAACTGTTTTTT.

This clonotype was observed many times. The genes are TRBV6-6 and TRBJ2-1, with D hard to call. This CDR3 has 16 residues. Germline V gene data show CDR1 as MNHNY and CDR2 as SVGAGI (reference sequence). Between the trimmed V and J ends, which lost 0 bases and 7 bases, there was a span of 16 bases. CDR3 bases: TGTGCCAGCAGTTACTCAGTTTGGCCGGAAGGTAATGAGCAGTTCTTC. Its protein is CASSYSVWPEGNEQFF.

This clonotype showed up many times. CDR3 region: CASSLGGQIYEQYF. The DNA of the CDR3 is TGCGCCAGCAGCTTAGGGGGACAGATCTACGAGCAGTACTTC. The J gene is TRBJ2-7, the V gene TRBV5-1, with 7 bases matching TRBD1. CDR1 and CDR2 from the germline V gene are SGHRS and YFSETQ. V lost 2 bases and J lost 3; bases outside the gene matches: 5. The CDR3 covers 14 residues. The complete variable domain, with remaining parts taken from reference TRBV5-1 and TRBJ2-7, reads KAGVTQTPRYLIKTRGQQVTLSCSPISGHRSVSWYQQTPGQGLQFLFEYFSETQRNKGNFPGRFSGRQFSNSRSEMNVSTLELGDSALYLCASSLGGQIYEQYFGPGTRLTVT.

The chain uses TRBV9 and TRBJ2-2; D possibly corresponds to TRBD2 (5 bases). V dropped 0 bases and J dropped 5 bases, with 8 bases sitting between them. The V gene's germline CDR1 is SGDLS and CDR2 YYNGEE. The CDR3 length is 14 residues. This CDR3 is CASSVEGGTGELFF. The CDR3 DNA reads as TGTGCCAGCAGCGTAGAAGGCGGGACCGGGGAGCTGTTTTTT.

This clonotype has only a few counts. A clone one base away is much larger, so this may be a read error. The rearrangement uses TRBV2 and TRBJ1-2; D call uncertain. This CDR3 has 16 residues. Trimming pared 5 bases from V and 0 bases from J, leaving 16 bases between. Germline lookup yields CDR1 SNHLY and CDR2 FYNNEI. The CDR3 DNA sequence: TGTGCCAGCAGTTCACAGAGGGCTGCAGCTAACTATGGCTACACCTTC. Amino acids: CASSSQRAAANYGYTF.

At least ten counts were recorded for this clonotype. The chain combines TRBV30 with TRBJ2-7; maybe TRBD2 (7 bases). The CDR3 spans 12 residues. Germline values: CDR1 GTSNPN, CDR2 SVGIG (reference sequence). Trimming removed 0 bases from V and 6 bases from J, with 9 bases in between. DNA of the CDR3: TGTGCCTGGAGTGTAGGGGGGGGCGAGCAGTACTTC. This translates into CAWSVGGGEQYF. Variable domain in full (rest from reference TRBV30 and TRBJ2-7): SQTIHQWPATLVQPVGSPLSLECTVEGTSNPNLYWYRQAAGRGLQLLFYSVGIGQISSEVPQNLSASRPQDRQFILSSKKLLLSDSGFYLCAWSVGGGEQYFGPGTRLTVT.

This clonotype has ten or more counts. This chain connects TRBV6-2 or TRBV6-3 to TRBJ2-7, with TRBD2 identical over 8 bases. The V gene's germline CDR1 is MNHEY and CDR2 SVGEGT. The CDR3 is 12 residues long. CDR3 DNA: TGTGTGAGCGGGAGTACCTCCTACGAGCAGTACTTC. Protein product: CVSGSTSYEQYF.

This clonotype was picked up many times. This sequence joins TRBV29-1 and TRBJ1-2; D ambiguous. This CDR3 has 13 residues. Germline lookup yields CDR1 SQVTM and CDR2 ANQGSEA. Trimming took 1 base from V and 4 from J, leaving 10 bases between them. The CDR3 region is CSVEGGSSYGYTF. CDR3 coding DNA: TGCAGCGTTGAAGGAGGCAGCTCCTATGGCTACACCTTC.

In the case of this clonotype: This clone may be a read error of a much larger clone one base away. The chain couples TRBV5-1 to TRBJ2-7, with 9 bases aligning to TRBD2. The length of the CDR3 is 16 residues. In germline, CDR1 is SGHRS, CDR2 YFSETQ. The V and J ends lost 0 bases and 3 bases, in that order; junction bases with no gene match: 7. The CDR3 bases are TGCGCCAGCAGCTTGGATTGGCGGGAGGGCATCTACGAGCAGTACTTC. This translates into CASSLDWREGIYEQYF.

This clonotype has only a few counts. J is TRBJ1-5 and V is TRBV28, with D perhaps TRBD1 (5 bases). V was pared by 6 bases and J by 1 base, with 13 bases between. The CDR3 sequence is 15 residues long. From germline, CDR1 is MDHEN and CDR2 SYDVKM. CDR3 coding DNA: TGTGCCAGCAGAGAAAGACAGCGAAGCAATCAGCCCCAGCATTTT. Its translation is CASRERQRSNQPQHF.

A few counts support this clonotype. The V gene is TRBV4-3, the J gene TRBJ2-1; D is ambiguous. The germline gives CDR1 LGHNA, CDR2 YSLEER. The CDR3 has 13 residues. Deletions cut 0 bases from V and 8 bases from J, with 8 bases between. The DNA for the CDR3 is TGCGCCAGCAGCCAAGAGGTGTTATATGAGCAGTTCTTC. Residues: CASSQEVLYEQFF.

In this sample, this clonotype turned up a few times. The genes are TRBV20-1 and TRBJ2-1; TRBD1 is a possible D gene (6 bases). The CDR3 totals 13 residues. V lost 6 bases, J lost 5 bases, and 14 bases lay in between. Germline lookup yields CDR1 DFQATT and CDR2 SNEGSKA (reference sequence). CDR3 coding DNA: TGCAGTGCATCCCGGGACACCCACAATGAGCAGTTCTTC. It specifies CSASRDTHNEQFF.

CDR3 coding DNA: TGTGCCAGCAGCCAAGTAACAAATAAGCAGTATTTT. Amino acids: CASSQVTNKQYF. This chain joins TRBV14 and TRBJ2-3; D is unclear. Germline CDR1 SGHDN, CDR2 FVKESK. V was shortened by 1 base and J by 11 bases, with 10 bases between the two germline ends. This CDR3 is built from 12 residues.

This clonotype appeared many times. This chain uses TRBV27 with TRBJ2-1; the match to TRBD2 covers 7 bases. The CDR3 contains 17 residues. The germline V gene has CDR1 MNHEY and CDR2 SMNVEV (reference sequence). Trimming cost V 1 base and J 5 bases; bases outside gene matches: 11. CDR3 protein: CASSLYRTPLADNEQFF. In DNA, the CDR3 is TGTGCCAGCAGTTTATACCGAACCCCTCTAGCGGACAATGAGCAGTTCTTC.

The chain uses TRBV28 and TRBJ1-3; no clear D gene. V was clipped by 5 bases and J by 0 bases, with 17 bases between them. Germline-derived CDR1 and CDR2 are MDHEN and SYDVKM. CDR3 length equals 17 residues. For the CDR3, the DNA is TGTGCCAGCAGTGCCACCGGGATATCTTTCTCTGGAAACACCATATATTTT. This codes for CASSATGISFSGNTIYF.

There are many counts of this clonotype. V gene TRBV12-3 or TRBV12-4 combines with J gene TRBJ2-1; D is undetermined. The CDR3 spans 13 residues. CDR3 loop: CAASAFPYNEQFF. The CDR3 DNA sequence: TGTGCTGCCTCGGCTTTCCCCTACAATGAGCAGTTCTTC.

In this sample, this clonotype turned up a few times. This rearrangement joins TRBV14 to TRBJ2-3; D might be TRBD2 (6 bases). The V end was cut by 1 base, the J end by 5 bases, with 13 bases between. The CDR3 has 15 residues. The germline V gene has CDR1 SGHDN and CDR2 FVKESK. The CDR3 DNA follows: TGTGCCAGCAGCCAAGTGTCGCTAGCGAGAGATACGCAGTATTTT. Protein sequence: CASSQVSLARDTQYF.

Worth noting for this clonotype: This may come from a read error, since a much larger clone is one base off. V is TRBV20-1 and J is TRBJ1-2; unclear D gene. V was clipped by 0 bases and J by 0 bases, with 14 bases between them. This CDR3 contains 16 residues. Germline loops: CDR1 DFQATT, CDR2 SNEGSKA (reference sequence). CDR3 protein: CSARDDSGKPNYGYTF. The CDR3 nucleotides are TGCAGTGCTAGAGATGATTCTGGGAAGCCTAACTATGGCTACACCTTC.

The chain links TRBV5-4 to TRBJ2-7; a weak D match, TRBD1 (5 bases). Germline V gives CDR1 SGHNT, CDR2 YYREEE (reference sequence). The CDR3 loop spans 14 amino acids. The germline V and J ends were trimmed by 0 bases and 5 bases, with 12 bases remaining between them. CDR3 sequence: CASSLGYQGNEQYF. The CDR3 bases are TGTGCCAGCAGCTTGGGCTATCAGGGCAACGAGCAGTACTTC. The full variable domain, completed using reference TRBV5-4 and TRBJ2-7, is ETGVTQSPTHLIKTRGQQVTLRCSSQSGHNTVSWYQQALGQGPQFIFQYYREEENGRGNFPPRFSGLQFPNYSSELNVNALELDDSALYLCASSLGYQGNEQYFGPGTRLTVT.

This clonotype appeared many times. The chain joins TRBV28 to TRBJ1-5; D not resolved. Germline V lookup: CDR1 MDHEN, CDR2 SYDVKM. This CDR3 has 13 amino acids. V was shortened by 5 bases and J by 9 bases, with 14 bases between the two germline ends. In nucleotides, the CDR3 is TGTGCCAGCAGTACCCCCGCCCGGCCGCCCCAGCATTTT. Residues: CASSTPARPPQHF.

A few counts support this clonotype. The J gene is TRBJ2-2, the V gene TRBV7-8; TRBD1 matches at 7 bases. The CDR3 has 17 residues. The V segment lost 4 bases and the J segment 5 bases; nucleotides outside the gene matches: 13. Per the germline V gene, CDR1 is SGHVS and CDR2 is FQNEAQ. The CDR3 DNA is TGTGCCAGCAGCTCACGGACAGGTCGTCTTGAAACCGGGGAGCTGTTTTTT. This sequence encodes CASSSRTGRLETGELFF.

This clonotype was seen ten or more times. The J gene is TRBJ2-7, the V gene TRBV28; 7 bases align to TRBD1. CDR1 is MDHEN and CDR2 is SYDVKM in the germline V gene. V lost 3 bases to trimming and J lost 2 bases; unmatched junction nucleotides: 1. This CDR3 is 13 amino acids long. CDR3 sequence (DNA): TGTGCCAGCAGTTTGGACAGGCCCTACGAGCAGTACTTC. Residues: CASSLDRPYEQYF. Drawing the rest from reference TRBV28 and TRBJ2-7, the complete variable domain is DVKVTQSSRYLVKRTGEKVFLECVQDMDHENMFWYRQDPGLGLRLIYFSYDVKMKEKGDIPEGYSVSREKKERFSLILESASTNQTSMYLCASSLDRPYEQYFGPGTRLTVT.

This clonotype turned up a few times. The CDR3, as DNA: TGCGCCAGCAGCTTGGGTTTTTTAGACGGGAACACTGAAGCTTTCTTT. Its translation is CASSLGFLDGNTEAFF. This rearrangement joins TRBV5-1 to TRBJ1-1; D gene uncertain. CDR3 size: 16 residues. Deletions cut 0 bases from V and 1 base from J, with 13 bases between. Germline V gene lookup returns CDR1 SGHRS and CDR2 YFSETQ.

The V and J genes are TRBV6-2 or TRBV6-3 and TRBJ2-1; 8 nucleotides align to TRBD1. This CDR3 is built from 16 residues. The trim removed 1 base at V and 8 bases at J, leaving 10 bases unmatched. Germline V gene lookup returns CDR1 MNHEY and CDR2 SVGEGT. The CDR3 DNA is TGTGCCAGCAGTTACTTTATTAGACAGGGGAGGCATGAGCAGTTCTTC. This encodes CASSYFIRQGRHEQFF.

This clonotype was observed many times. The chain couples TRBV11-2 to TRBJ1-1; D call uncertain. Germline CDR1 and CDR2: SGHAT and FQNNGV. The V gene lost 2 bases and the J gene lost 1 base, with 11 bases spanning the gap. The CDR3 spans 15 residues. This CDR3 reads CASSLPNRPNTEAFF. CDR3 bases: TGTGCCAGCAGCTTACCTAACAGACCGAACACTGAAGCTTTCTTT.

In this sample, this clonotype turned up a few times. DNA of the CDR3: TGTGCCAGCAGCCCCGGAGTTAGCGGTGAGCAGTTCTTC. Its protein product is CASSPGVSGEQFF. The gene calls are TRBV9 and TRBJ2-1; D perhaps matches TRBD2 (6 bases). Germline CDR1 reads SGDLS; CDR2 reads YYNGEE. The V and J ends lost 4 bases and 9 bases respectively, with 14 bases between them. This CDR3 spans 13 amino acids.